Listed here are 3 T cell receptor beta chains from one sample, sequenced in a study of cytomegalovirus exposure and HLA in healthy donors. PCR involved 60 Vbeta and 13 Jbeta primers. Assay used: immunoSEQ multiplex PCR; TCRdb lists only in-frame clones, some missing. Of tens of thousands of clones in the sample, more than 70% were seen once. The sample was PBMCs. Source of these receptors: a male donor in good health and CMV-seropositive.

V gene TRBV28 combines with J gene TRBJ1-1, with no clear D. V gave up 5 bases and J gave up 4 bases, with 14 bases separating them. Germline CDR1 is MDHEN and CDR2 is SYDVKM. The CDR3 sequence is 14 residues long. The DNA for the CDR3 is TGTGCCAGCAGTAGCAGGAGGAGGGTCACTGAAGCTTTCTTT. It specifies CASSSRRRVTEAFF.

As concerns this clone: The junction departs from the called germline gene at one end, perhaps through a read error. The chain's CDR3 is CASSVGQGSYTEQFF. The CDR3, as DNA: TGTGCCAGCAGCGTCGGACAGGGCTCCTACACTGAGCAGTTCTTC. The genes are TRBV6-1 and TRBJ2-1; 8 positions match TRBD1. The CDR3 is made up of 15 amino acids. CDR1 and CDR2 from the germline V gene are MNHNS and SASEGT.

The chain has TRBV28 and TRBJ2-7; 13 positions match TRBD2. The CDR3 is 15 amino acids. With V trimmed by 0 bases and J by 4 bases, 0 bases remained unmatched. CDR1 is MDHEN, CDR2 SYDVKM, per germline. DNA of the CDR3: TGTGCCAGCAGTTTATGGACTAGCGGGAGGTACGAGCAGTACTTC. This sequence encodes CASSLWTSGRYEQYF.